A selection of T cell receptor beta chains follows, all from one sample in a study of CD8 T cells in Susac syndrome. TCRdb re-derived calls from the immunoSEQ multiplex PCR reads in MiXCR, one entry per CDR3 protein. The table shows 150,000 or so distinct CDR3 sequences, with just over 90% occurring only once. Sequencing was carried out using CD4+ T cells from PBMCs. The receptors come from a human donor in good health. The CDR3 runs from the conserved cysteine through the conserved F or W. The D gene is left open where the match is weak. Clone size is stated in some rows and not others, as once, few, many or a class when expanded.

V gene	D gene	clone size	J gene	CDR3 DNA	CDR3 protein
TRBV6-5	TRBD1	-	TRBJ2-7	TGTGCCAGCAGACCCGGACAGGGTACCGAGCAGTACTTC	CASRPGQGTEQYF
TRBV20-1	TRBD1	-	TRBJ2-3	TGCAGTGCTAGAGATCTGGCAGCAGGGGGCGAGGCAGATACGCAGTATTTT	CSARDLAAGGEADTQYF
TRBV3-1	-	-	TRBJ1-2	TGTGCCAGCAGCCAAGGACCCAAGACGAATGGCTACACCTTC	CASSQGPKTNGYTF
TRBV20-1	TRBD1	-	TRBJ2-7	TGCAGTGCAATTACGACAGGGGTGGGCGAGCAGTACTTC	CSAITTGVGEQYF
TRBV2	TRBD2	-	TRBJ2-5	TGTGCCAGCACCAAAGGGCTAGCGGACCAAGAGACCCAGTACTTC	CASTKGLADQETQYF
TRBV12-3/TRBV12-4	-	once	TRBJ1-5	TGTGCCAGCAGTCCTATAGCCCTCAATCAGCCCCAGCATTTT	CASSPIALNQPQHF
TRBV6-5	TRBD2	once	TRBJ2-1	TGTGCCAGTCCACGGGGGGGCCCAGCAATTGAGCAGTTCTTC	CASPRGGPAIEQFF
TRBV10-3	-	-	TRBJ2-5	TGTGCCATCAGTGTCGGGGGGCCTTTGCAAGAGACCCAGTACTTC	CAISVGGPLQETQYF
TRBV6-2/TRBV6-3	-	-	TRBJ2-7	TGTGCCAGCAGTTACGAGGTAGGGGAGCAGTACTTC	CASSYEVGEQYF
TRBV24-1	-	-	TRBJ1-3	TGTGCCACCAGTGATTTCCCAGGACACTCTGGAAACACCATATATTTT	CATSDFPGHSGNTIYF